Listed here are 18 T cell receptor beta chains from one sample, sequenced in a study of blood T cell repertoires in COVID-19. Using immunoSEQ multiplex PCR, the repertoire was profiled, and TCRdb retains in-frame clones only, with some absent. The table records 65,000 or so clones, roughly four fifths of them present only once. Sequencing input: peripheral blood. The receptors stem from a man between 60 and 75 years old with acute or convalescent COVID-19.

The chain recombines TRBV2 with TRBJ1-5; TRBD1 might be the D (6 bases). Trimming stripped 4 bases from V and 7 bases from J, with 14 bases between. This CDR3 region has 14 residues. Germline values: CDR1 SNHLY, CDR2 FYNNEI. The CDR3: CASSVETGWQPQHF. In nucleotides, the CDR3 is TGTGCCAGCAGTGTAGAAACAGGGTGGCAGCCCCAGCATTTT.

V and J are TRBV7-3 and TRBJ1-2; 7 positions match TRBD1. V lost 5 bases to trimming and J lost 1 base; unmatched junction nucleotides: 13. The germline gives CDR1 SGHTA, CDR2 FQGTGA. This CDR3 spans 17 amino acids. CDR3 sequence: CASSPQGGRGVNYGYTF. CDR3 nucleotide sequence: TGTGCCAGCAGCCCCCAGGGGGGCAGGGGCGTTAACTATGGCTACACCTTC.

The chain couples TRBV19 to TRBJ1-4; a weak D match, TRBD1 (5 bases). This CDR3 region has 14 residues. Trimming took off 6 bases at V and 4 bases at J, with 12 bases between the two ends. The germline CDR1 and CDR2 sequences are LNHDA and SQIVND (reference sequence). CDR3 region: CASSADSYNEKLFF. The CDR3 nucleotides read TGTGCCAGTAGCGCCGACAGTTATAATGAAAAACTGTTTTTT.

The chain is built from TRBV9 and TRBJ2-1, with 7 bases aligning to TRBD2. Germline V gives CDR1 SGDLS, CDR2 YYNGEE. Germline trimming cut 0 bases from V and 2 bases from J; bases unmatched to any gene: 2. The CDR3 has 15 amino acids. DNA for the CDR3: TGTGCCAGCAGCGTAGTGGCGGGGGCCTACAATGAGCAGTTCTTC. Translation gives CASSVVAGAYNEQFF.

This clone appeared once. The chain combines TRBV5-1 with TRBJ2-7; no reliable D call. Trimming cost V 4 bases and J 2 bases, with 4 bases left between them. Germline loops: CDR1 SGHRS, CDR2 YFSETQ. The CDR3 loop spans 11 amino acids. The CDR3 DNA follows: TGCGCCAGCAGCGCGGCCTACGAGCAGTACTTC. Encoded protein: CASSAAYEQYF.

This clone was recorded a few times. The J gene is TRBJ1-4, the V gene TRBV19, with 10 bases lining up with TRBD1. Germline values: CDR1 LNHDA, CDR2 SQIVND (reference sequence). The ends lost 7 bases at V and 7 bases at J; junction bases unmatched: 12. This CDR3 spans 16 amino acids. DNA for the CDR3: TGTGCCAGTAACCCTCCCCGCGGACAGGGGGGTGAAAAACTGTTTTTT. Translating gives CASNPPRGQGGEKLFF.

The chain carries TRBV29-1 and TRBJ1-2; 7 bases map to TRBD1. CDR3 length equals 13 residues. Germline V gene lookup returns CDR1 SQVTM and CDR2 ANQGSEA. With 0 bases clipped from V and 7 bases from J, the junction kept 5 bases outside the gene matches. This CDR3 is CSVEDGTAVGYTF. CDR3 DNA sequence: TGCAGCGTTGAAGACGGGACAGCGGTTGGCTACACCTTC. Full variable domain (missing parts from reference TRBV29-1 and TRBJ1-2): SAVISQKPSRDICQRGTSLTIQCQVDSQVTMMFWYRQQPGQSLTLIATANQGSEATYESGFVIDKFPISRPNLTFSTLTVSNMSPEDSSIYLCSVEDGTAVGYTFGSGTRLTVV.

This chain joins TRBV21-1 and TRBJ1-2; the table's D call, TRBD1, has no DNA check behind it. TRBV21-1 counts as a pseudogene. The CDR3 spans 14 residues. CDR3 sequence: CASSPQDPYYGYTF. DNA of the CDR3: TGTGCCAGCAGCCCACAGGACCCATACTATGGCTACACCTTC.

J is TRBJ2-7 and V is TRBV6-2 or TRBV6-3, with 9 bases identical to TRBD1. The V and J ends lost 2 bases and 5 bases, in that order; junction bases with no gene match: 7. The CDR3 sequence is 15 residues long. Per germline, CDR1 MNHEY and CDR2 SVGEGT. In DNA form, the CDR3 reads TGTGCCAGCAGTTACCCACAGGGGGCGCGGGACGAGCAGTACTTC. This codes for CASSYPQGARDEQYF.

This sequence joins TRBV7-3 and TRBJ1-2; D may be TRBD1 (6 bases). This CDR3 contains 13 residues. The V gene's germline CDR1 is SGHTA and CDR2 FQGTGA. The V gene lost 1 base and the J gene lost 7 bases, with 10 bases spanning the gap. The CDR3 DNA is TGTGCCAGCAGCTTAAACAGGGCGGGTGGCTACACCTTC. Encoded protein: CASSLNRAGGYTF. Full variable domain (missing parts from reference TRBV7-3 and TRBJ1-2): GAGVSQTPSNKVTEKGKYVELRCDPISGHTALYWYRQSLGQGPEFLIYFQGTGAADDSGLPNDRFFAVRPEGSVSTLKIQRTERGDSAVYLCASSLNRAGGYTFGSGTRLTVV.

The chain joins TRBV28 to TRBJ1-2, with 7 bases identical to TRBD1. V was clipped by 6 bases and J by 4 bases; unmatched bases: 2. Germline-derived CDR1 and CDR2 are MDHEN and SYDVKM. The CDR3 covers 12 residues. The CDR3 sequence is CASRGGGYGYTF. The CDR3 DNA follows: TGTGCCAGCAGAGGGGGCGGCTATGGCTACACCTTC.

Here the CDR3 reads CASSWPDRGGEKLFF. DNA of the CDR3: TGTGCCAGCAGTTGGCCCGACAGGGGAGGTGAAAAACTGTTTTTT. V usage is TRBV28 and J usage is TRBJ1-4; 8 positions match TRBD1. Trimming cost V 4 bases and J 7 bases; bases outside gene matches: 8. The CDR3 is 15 amino acids. Germline CDR1 is MDHEN and CDR2 is SYDVKM.

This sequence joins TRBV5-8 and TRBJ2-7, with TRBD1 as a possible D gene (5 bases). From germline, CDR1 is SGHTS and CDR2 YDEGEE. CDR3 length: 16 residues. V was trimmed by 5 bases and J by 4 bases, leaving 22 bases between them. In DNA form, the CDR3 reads TGTGCCAGCAGTCCCTACGGACCAGGGCTAATGTACGAGCAGTACTTC. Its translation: CASSPYGPGLMYEQYF.

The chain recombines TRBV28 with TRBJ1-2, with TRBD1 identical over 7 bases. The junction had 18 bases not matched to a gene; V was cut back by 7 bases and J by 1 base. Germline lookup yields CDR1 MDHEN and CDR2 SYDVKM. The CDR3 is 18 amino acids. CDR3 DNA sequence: TGTGCCAGCACCAACGAGGGACAGTTCTTCCAATTTAACTATGGCTACACCTTC. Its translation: CASTNEGQFFQFNYGYTF.

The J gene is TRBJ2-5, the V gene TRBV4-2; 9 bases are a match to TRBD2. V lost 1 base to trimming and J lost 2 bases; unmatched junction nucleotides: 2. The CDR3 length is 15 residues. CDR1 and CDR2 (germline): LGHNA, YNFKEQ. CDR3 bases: TGTGCCAGCAGCCAAGCTAGCGGGATACAAGAGACCCAGTACTTC. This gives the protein CASSQASGIQETQYF.

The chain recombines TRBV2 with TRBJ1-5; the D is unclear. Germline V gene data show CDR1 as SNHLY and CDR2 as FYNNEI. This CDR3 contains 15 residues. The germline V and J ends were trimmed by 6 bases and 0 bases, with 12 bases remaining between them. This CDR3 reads CASRYGRYSNQPQHF. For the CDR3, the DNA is TGTGCCAGCAGATATGGCCGTTATAGCAATCAGCCCCAGCATTTT.

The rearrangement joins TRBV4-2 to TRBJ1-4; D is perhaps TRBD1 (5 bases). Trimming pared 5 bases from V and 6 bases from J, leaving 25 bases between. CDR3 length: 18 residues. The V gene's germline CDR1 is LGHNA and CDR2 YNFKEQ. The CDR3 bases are TGTGCCAGCAGCTTTGTGGGGTATCAGGGTACCTACGATGAAAAACTGTTTTTT. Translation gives CASSFVGYQGTYDEKLFF.

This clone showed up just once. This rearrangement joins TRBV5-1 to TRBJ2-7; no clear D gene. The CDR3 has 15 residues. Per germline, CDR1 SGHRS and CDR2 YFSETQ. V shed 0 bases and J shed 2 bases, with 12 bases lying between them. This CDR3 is CASSLGAPTTYEQYF. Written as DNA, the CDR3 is TGCGCCAGCAGCTTGGGAGCGCCAACCACCTACGAGCAGTACTTC.